This T cell receptor beta chain was sequenced during a study of T cells in Graves' hyperthyroidism and ophthalmopathy. Regarding the study as a whole: The majority of expanded thyroid clonotypes above 0.001 also appeared in blood. For ophthalmopathy, model prediction preceded onset by a median 6.5 months.

RNA transcripts yielded amplified TCR beta CDR3 regions. HTBI primers were employed in a first-round RT-PCR of the TCR CDR3. One entry per CDR3 protein results from TCRdb running MiXCR on the multiplex PCR reads. There are 540,000 or so distinct CDR3 sequences in the sample; less than 20% occur only once, and roughly 6.6% lies in the top ten. Germline-derived CDR1 and CDR2 are MNHEY and SVGEGT. The V and J ends lost 0 bases and 7 bases, in that order; junction bases with no gene match: 23. CDR3 length equals 23 residues. A remark on this clonotype: Its antigen is unidentified.

The chain links TRBV6-2 or TRBV6-3 to TRBJ2-1; TRBD2 agrees at 14 bases. Sequencing was performed on blood. This TCR derives from a woman in her thirties with Graves' hyperthyroidism. CDR3 region: CASSYSNTPTSGRAISRNNEQFF. The CDR3 DNA reads as TGTGCCAGCAGTTACTCGAACACCCCGACTAGCGGGAGGGCCATTTCGCGAAATAATGAGCAGTTCTTC.